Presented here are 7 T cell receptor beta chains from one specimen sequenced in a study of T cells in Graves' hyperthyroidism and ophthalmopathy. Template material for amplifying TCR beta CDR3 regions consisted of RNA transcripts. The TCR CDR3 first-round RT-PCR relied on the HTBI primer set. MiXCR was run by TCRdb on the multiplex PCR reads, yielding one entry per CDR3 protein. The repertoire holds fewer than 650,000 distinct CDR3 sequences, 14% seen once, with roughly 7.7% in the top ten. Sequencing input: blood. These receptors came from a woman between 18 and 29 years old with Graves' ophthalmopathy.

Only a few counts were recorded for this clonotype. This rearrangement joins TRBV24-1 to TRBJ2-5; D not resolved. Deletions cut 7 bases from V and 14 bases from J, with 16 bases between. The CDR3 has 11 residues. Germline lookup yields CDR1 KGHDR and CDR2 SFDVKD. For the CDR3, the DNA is TGTGCCACCAGCCAATATGGGCTGCTTTACTTC. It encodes CATSQYGLLYF.

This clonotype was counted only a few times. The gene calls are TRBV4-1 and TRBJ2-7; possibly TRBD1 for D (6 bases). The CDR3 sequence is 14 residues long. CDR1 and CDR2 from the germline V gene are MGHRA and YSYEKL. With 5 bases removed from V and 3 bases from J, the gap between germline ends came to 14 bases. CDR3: CASSEGGIDYEQYF. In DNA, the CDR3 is TGCGCCAGCAGCGAAGGGGGAATCGACTACGAGCAGTACTTC.

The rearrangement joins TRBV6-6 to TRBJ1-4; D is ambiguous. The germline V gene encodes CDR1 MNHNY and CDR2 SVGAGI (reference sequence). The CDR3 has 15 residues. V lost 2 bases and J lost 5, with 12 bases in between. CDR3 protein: CASSYRAARNEKLFF. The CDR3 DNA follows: TGTGCCAGCAGTTACCGAGCCGCCCGGAATGAAAAACTGTTTTTT.

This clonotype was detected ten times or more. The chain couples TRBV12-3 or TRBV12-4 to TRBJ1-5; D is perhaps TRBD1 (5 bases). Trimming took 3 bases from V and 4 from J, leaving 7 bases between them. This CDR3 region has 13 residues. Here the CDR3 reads CASSFEGNQPQHF. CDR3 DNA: TGTGCCAGCAGTTTTGAGGGGAATCAGCCCCAGCATTTT.

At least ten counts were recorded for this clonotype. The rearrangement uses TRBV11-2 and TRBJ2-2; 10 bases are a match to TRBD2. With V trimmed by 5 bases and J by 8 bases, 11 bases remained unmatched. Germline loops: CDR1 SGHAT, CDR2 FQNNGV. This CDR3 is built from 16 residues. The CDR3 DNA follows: TGTGCCAGCAGCCCGGGGCTAGCGGGAGAATCAGGGGAGCTGTTTTTT. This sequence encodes CASSPGLAGESGELFF.

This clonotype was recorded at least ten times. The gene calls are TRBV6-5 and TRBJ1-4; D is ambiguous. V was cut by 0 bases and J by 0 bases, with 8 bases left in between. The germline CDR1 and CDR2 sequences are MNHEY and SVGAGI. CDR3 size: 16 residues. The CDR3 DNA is TGTGCCAGCAGTTACTCGGAGCCTGCAACTAATGAAAAACTGTTTTTT. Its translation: CASSYSEPATNEKLFF.

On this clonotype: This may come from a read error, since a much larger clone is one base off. DNA for the CDR3: TGTGCCACCAGTGGTGACAGGGGAACTAATGAAAAACTGTTTTTT. Amino acid sequence: CATSGDRGTNEKLFF. The rearrangement joins TRBV24-1 to TRBJ1-4; 8 bases align to TRBD1. V shed 5 bases, J shed 1 base, and the junction held 2 bases outside the gene matches. The CDR3 length is 15 residues. Germline V gives CDR1 KGHDR, CDR2 SFDVKD.